A selection of T cell receptor beta chains follows, all from one sample in a study of OX40 agonist ivuxolimab in advanced cancers. Method: immunoSEQ multiplex PCR; TCRdb's copy keeps in-frame clones and lacks some. The top ten clones hold 0.53% of a sample with around 84,000 clones, about 90% of them seen once. The material was CD4+ or CD8+ T cells sorted from blood, obtained in a trial of the OX40 agonist ivuxolimab. These receptors were collected from an adult with an advanced solid tumor such as melanoma, head and neck, liver or kidney cancer. Both conserved end residues are part of each CDR3. Each record gives: D gene, J gene, V gene, clone size, CDR3 protein, CDR3 DNA. The D gene is left open where the match is weak. A row's size may be missing; if present it is once, few, many or a size class.

- | TRBJ2-1 | TRBV6-4 | few | CASSGGTGKYNEQFF | TGTGCCAGCAGTGGGGGGACTGGAAAATACAATGAGCAGTTCTTC
- | TRBJ2-7 | TRBV7-9 | medium-sized | CASSLAGGRPYEQYF | TGTGCCAGCAGCTTAGCGGGGGGACGGCCCTACGAGCAGTACTTC
- | TRBJ1-5 | TRBV5-3 | - | CARSSDKGSGSGLSNSNQPQHF | TGTGCCAGAAGCTCCGATAAGGGTAGTGGTTCCGGACTATCTAATAGCAATCAGCCCCAGCATTTT
- | TRBJ2-2 | TRBV7-8 | - | CASSLGNWDFANTGELFF | TGTGCCAGCAGCTTAGGTAACTGGGACTTCGCGAACACCGGGGAGCTGTTTTTT
- | TRBJ1-2 | TRBV30 | - | CAWSPGNTFSNYGYTF | TGTGCCTGGAGTCCAGGGAACACCTTCTCTAACTATGGCTACACCTTC
- | TRBJ1-3 | TRBV28 | - | CASSLSGRNTIYF | TGTGCCAGCAGTTTAAGTGGACGAAACACCATATATTTT
- | TRBJ2-3 | TRBV11-2 | - | CASSPFGPRDTQYF | TGTGCCAGCAGCCCGTTTGGGCCGAGAGATACGCAGTATTTT
- | TRBJ1-3 | TRBV5-4 | - | CAAGTPSGNTIYF | TGTGCCGCCGGGACACCCTCTGGAAACACCATATATTTT
- | TRBJ1-4 | TRBV30 | once | CAWSVPGEGEKLFF | TGTGCCTGGAGTGTACCAGGGGAAGGTGAAAAACTGTTTTTT
- | TRBJ2-3 | TRBV7-9 | - | CASSLDRADTQYF | TGTGCCAGCAGCTTAGACCGGGCAGATACGCAGTATTTT
- | TRBJ2-5 | TRBV7-2 | - | CASTEQGWETQYF | TGTGCCAGCACCGAACAGGGATGGGAGACCCAGTACTTC
- | TRBJ1-3 | TRBV30 | - | CARDRGQSGNTIYF | TGTGCCCGAGACCGGGGGCAATCTGGAAACACCATATATTTT
- | TRBJ1-3 | TRBV9 | once | CASSVGKRNTIYF | TGTGCCAGCAGCGTAGGGAAAAGAAACACCATATATTTT
TRBD1 | TRBJ2-7 | TRBV10-1 | - | CASDRKPSTTDRIHEQYF | TGCGCCAGCGACCGAAAACCGAGCACAACGGACAGGATCCACGAGCAGTACTTT
TRBD2 | TRBJ2-3 | TRBV5-4 | - | CASSASSGTDTQYF | TGTGCCAGCAGCGCCTCTAGCGGGACAGATACGCAGTATTTT
- | TRBJ2-3 | TRBV19 | - | CASSTERALGDTQYF | TGTGCCAGTAGTACCGAAAGGGCCCTGGGGGATACGCAGTATTTT
- | TRBJ1-1 | TRBV18 | - | CASSGRQNTEAFF | TGTGCCAGCTCCGGGAGGCAGAACACTGAAGCTTTCTTT
- | TRBJ2-1 | TRBV6-5 | - | CASSYSGTQAYNEQFF | TGTGCCAGCAGTTACTCCGGGACTCAAGCCTACAATGAGCAGTTCTTC
TRBD1 | TRBJ1-2 | TRBV6-6 | - | CASSRGQGDGYTF | TGTGCCAGCAGTAGGGGACAGGGCGATGGCTACACCTTC
TRBD1 | TRBJ2-2 | TRBV6-4 | - | CASTGTGGTGELFF | TGTGCCAGCACCGGGACAGGGGGCACCGGGGAGCTGTTTTTT
- | TRBJ2-7 | TRBV2 | - | CASSEGRLGLSYEQYF | TGTGCCAGCAGTGAAGGCAGACTAGGACTTTCCTACGAGCAGTACTTC
TRBD1 | TRBJ2-7 | TRBV29-1 | - | CSVEADRVGDEQYF | TGCAGCGTTGAAGCCGACAGGGTCGGGGACGAGCAGTACTTC
TRBD1 | TRBJ2-7 | TRBV29-1 | few | CSVGTGVDSYEQYF | TGCAGCGTTGGAACAGGGGTTGACTCCTACGAGCAGTACTTC
- | TRBJ1-2 | TRBV6-1 | - | CASSDNYGYTF | TGTGCCAGCAGTGACAACTATGGCTACACCTTC
- | TRBJ1-1 | TRBV29-1 | - | CSVELPGSYEAFF | TGCAGCGTTGAACTCCCGGGTTCTTATGAAGCTTTCTTT
TRBD1 | TRBJ2-3 | TRBV23-1 | - | CASSLGTGNSTDTQYF | TGCGCCAGCAGCCTTGGGACAGGGAATAGCACAGATACGCAGTATTTT
- | TRBJ1-1 | TRBV5-4 | - | CASSLARGEAFF | TGTGCCAGCAGCTTGGCCCGCGGGGAAGCTTTCTTT
- | TRBJ1-1 | TRBV11-3 | - | CASSPGAMNTEAFF | TGTGCCAGCAGCCCCGGGGCGATGAACACTGAAGCTTTCTTT
TRBD2 | TRBJ2-1 | TRBV6-1 | - | CASSRLAGAGEQFF | TGTGCCAGCAGCCGACTAGCGGGAGCCGGTGAGCAGTTCTTC
- | TRBJ1-5 | TRBV30 | - | CAWSVRGVQPQHF | TGTGCCTGGAGTGTACGAGGGGTTCAGCCCCAGCATTTT
- | TRBJ1-2 | TRBV6-5 | - | CASTPSPTFLTF | TGTGCCAGCACTCCTTCCCCGACATTCCTGACCTTC
- | TRBJ2-3 | TRBV10-3 | - | CAISDGGRSSTDTQYF | TGTGCCATCAGTGACGGTGGGCGTTCTAGCACAGATACGCAGTATTTT
- | TRBJ1-3 | TRBV7-3 | - | CASSNSTADSGNTIYF | TGTGCCAGCAGTAATTCGACTGCCGACTCTGGAAACACCATATATTTT
- | TRBJ2-1 | TRBV5-6 | - | CASSLGSAYNEQFF | TGTGCCAGCAGCTTGGGGTCAGCGTACAATGAGCAGTTCTTC
TRBD2 | TRBJ2-7 | TRBV5-6 | - | CASSEGLAGLYEQYF | TGTGCCAGCAGCGAGGGACTAGCGGGGCTATACGAGCAGTACTTC
- | TRBJ1-1 | TRBV19 | - | CASSRRSKNTEAFF | TGTGCCAGTAGTAGGCGCAGTAAGAACACTGAAGCTTTCTTT
TRBD1 | TRBJ1-1 | TRBV10-3 | - | CAISDSDRASAEAFF | TGTGCCATCAGTGATTCTGACAGGGCTTCCGCTGAAGCTTTCTTT
TRBD2 | TRBJ2-7 | TRBV11-3 | - | CASSPSSTSGRREQYF | TGTGCCAGCAGCCCCTCCTCGACTAGCGGGAGGCGCGAGCAGTACTTC
TRBD1 | TRBJ1-4 | TRBV7-8 | - | CASSLGGGASDEKLFF | TGTGCCAGCAGCTTAGGAGGGGGCGCATCGGATGAAAAACTGTTTTTT
- | TRBJ2-7 | TRBV30 | - | CAWSKSYEQYF | TGTGCCTGGAGTAAGTCCTACGAGCAGTACTTC
- | TRBJ2-1 | TRBV11-3 | - | CASTKGPSSSYNEQFF | TGTGCCAGCACCAAGGGTCCTTCGTCCTCCTACAATGAGCAGTTCTTC
- | TRBJ2-1 | TRBV4-1 | - | CASSQDLQGEQFF | TGCGCCAGCAGCCAAGATTTACAAGGTGAGCAGTTCTTC